This T cell receptor beta chain appears in the sequencing data of a study of graft-versus-host responses after intestinal transplantation. Study context: Each recipient received anti-thymocyte globulin induction, then tacrolimus and steroids for 2 to 4 years. General study results and limits: There were GvH clones found in recipient marrow, and some of them appeared first in ileum or blood.

Data came from immunoSEQ multiplex PCR; TCRdb stores just in-frame clones and leaves some out. Of 9,500 to 13,000 clones in the sample, roughly 76% were seen once. Trimming removed 1 base from V and 1 base from J; junction bases left unmatched: 4. The CDR3 consists of 16 residues. Germline loops: CDR1 SGHNT, CDR2 YENEEA. About this clone itself: Its matching antigen is unknown.

Intraepithelial and lamina propria lymphocytes were released after the graft tissue was processed. The rearrangement uses TRBV11-3 and TRBJ2-3; 8 bases line up with TRBD1. This TCR was recovered from a human patient who received an intestinal transplant, so some T cells may come from the graft donor. The starting material was ileum tissue, obtained 23 days after intestinal transplant. The chain's CDR3 is CASSLGPGQGTDTQYF. DNA for the CDR3: TGTGCCAGCAGCTTAGGGCCGGGACAGGGCACAGATACGCAGTATTTT.